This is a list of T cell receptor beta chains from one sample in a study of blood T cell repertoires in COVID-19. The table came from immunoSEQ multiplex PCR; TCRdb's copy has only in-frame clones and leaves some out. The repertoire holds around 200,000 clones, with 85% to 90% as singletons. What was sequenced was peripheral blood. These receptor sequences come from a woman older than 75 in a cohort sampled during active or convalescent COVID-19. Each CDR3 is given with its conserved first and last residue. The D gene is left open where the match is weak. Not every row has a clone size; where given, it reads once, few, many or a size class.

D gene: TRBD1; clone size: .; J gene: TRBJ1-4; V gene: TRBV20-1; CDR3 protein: CSASEGAATNEKLFF; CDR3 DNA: TGCAGTGCTAGTGAGGGGGCAGCAACTAATGAAAAACTGTTTTTT
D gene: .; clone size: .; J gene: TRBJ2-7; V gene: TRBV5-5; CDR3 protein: CASSSIGGIYEQYF; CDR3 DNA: TGTGCCAGCAGCTCCATCGGGGGAATCTACGAGCAGTACTTC
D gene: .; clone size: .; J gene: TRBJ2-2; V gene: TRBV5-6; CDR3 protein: CASSLVSTNTGELFF; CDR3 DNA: TGTGCCAGCAGCTTGGTGTCTACGAACACCGGGGAGCTGTTTTTT
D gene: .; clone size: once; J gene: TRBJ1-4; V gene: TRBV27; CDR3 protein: CASSLRRDEKLFF; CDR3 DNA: TGTGCCAGCAGTTTACGCCGGGATGAAAAACTGTTTTTT
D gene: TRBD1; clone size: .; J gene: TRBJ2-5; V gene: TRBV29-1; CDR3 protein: CSVGRDREVFETQYF; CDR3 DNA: TGCAGCGTTGGGAGGGACAGGGAAGTTTTCGAGACCCAGTACTTC
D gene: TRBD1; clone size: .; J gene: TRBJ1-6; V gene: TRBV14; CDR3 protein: CASSQHTGGESPLHF; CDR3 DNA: TGTGCCAGCAGCCAACATACAGGGGGGGAGTCACCCCTCCACTTT
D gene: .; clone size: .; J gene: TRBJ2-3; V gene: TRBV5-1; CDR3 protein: CASSLPYSGSTDTQYF; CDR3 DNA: TGCGCCAGCAGCTTGCCTTATAGCGGTAGCACAGATACGCAGTATTTT
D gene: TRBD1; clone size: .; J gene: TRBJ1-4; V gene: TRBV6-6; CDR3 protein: CASSGQTNEKLFF; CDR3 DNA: TGTGCCAGCTCGGGACAGACGAATGAAAAACTGTTTTTT
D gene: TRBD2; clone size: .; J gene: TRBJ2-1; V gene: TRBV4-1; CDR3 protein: CASSQAGGGYNEQFF; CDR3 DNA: TGCGCCAGCAGCCAAGCTGGGGGGGGATACAATGAGCAGTTCTTC
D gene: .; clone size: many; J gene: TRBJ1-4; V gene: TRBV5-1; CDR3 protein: CASSFFPAPATNEKLFF; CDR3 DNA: TGCGCCAGCAGTTTCTTCCCCGCCCCGGCAACTAATGAAAAACTGTTTTTT
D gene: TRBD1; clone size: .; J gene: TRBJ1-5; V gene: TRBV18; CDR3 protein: CASSPPGQDYQPQHF; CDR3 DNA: TGTGCCAGCTCACCGCCGGGACAGGACTATCAGCCCCAGCATTTT
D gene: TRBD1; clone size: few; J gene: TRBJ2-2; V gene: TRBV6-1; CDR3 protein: CASSEPGQGPGELFF; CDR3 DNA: TGTGCCAGCAGTGAACCGGGACAGGGTCCCGGGGAGCTGTTTTTT
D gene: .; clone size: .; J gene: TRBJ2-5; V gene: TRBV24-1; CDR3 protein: CATSDFGQQETQYF; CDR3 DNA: TGTGCCACCAGTGATTTTGGACAGCAAGAGACCCAGTACTTC
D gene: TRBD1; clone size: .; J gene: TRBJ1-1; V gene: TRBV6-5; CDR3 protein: CASRETGFDTEAFF; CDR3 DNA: TGTGCCAGCAGGGAGACAGGGTTTGACACTGAAGCTTTCTTT
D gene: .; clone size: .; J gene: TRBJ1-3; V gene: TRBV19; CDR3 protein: CASSWTGGKLRGNTIYF; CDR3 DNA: TGTGCCAGTAGCTGGACGGGAGGCAAACTCCGAGGAAACACCATATATTTT
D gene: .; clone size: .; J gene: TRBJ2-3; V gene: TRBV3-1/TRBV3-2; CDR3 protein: CASSILATSTDTQYF; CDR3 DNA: TGTGCCAGCAGCATCCTAGCAACTAGCACAGATACGCAGTATTTT
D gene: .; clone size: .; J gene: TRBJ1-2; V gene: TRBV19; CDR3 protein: CASSIDWVWRGYTF; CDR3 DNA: TGTGCCAGTAGTATTGACTGGGTTTGGCGCGGCTACACCTTC
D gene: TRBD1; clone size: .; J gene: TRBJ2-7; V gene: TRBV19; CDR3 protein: CASSIGGGAPYEQYF; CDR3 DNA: TGTGCCAGTAGTATAGGAGGGGGCGCTCCCTACGAGCAGTACTTC
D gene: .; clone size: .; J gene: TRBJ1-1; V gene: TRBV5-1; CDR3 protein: CASSKRENTEAFF; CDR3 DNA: TGCGCCAGCAGTAAGAGGGAGAACACTGAAGCTTTCTTT
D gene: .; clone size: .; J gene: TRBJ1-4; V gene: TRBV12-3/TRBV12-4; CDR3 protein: CASTDLLVGKLFF; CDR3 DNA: TGTGCCAGCACCGATCTGCTCGTCGGAAAACTGTTTTTT
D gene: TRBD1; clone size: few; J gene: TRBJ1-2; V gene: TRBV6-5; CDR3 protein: CASSYRDRGLWGYTF; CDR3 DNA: TGTGCCAGCAGTTACAGGGACAGGGGCCTTTGGGGCTACACCTTC
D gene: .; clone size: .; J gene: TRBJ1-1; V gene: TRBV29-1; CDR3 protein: CSVEYSNTEAFF; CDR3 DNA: TGCAGCGTTGAATACAGCAACACTGAAGCTTTCTTT
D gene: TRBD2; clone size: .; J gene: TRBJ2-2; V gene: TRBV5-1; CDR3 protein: CAGRSASGSAGELFF; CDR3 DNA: TGCGCCGGACGGTCGGCTAGCGGGAGCGCAGGGGAGCTGTTTTTT
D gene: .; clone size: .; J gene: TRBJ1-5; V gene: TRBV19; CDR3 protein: CASLSPGFRGNQPQHF; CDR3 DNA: TGTGCCAGCTTATCTCCGGGTTTCCGGGGCAATCAGCCCCAGCATTTT
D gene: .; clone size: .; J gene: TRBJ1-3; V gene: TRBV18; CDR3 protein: CASSPPLTTGSGNTIYF; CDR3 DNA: TGTGCCAGCTCACCACCGTTAACGACGGGCTCTGGAAACACCATATATTTT
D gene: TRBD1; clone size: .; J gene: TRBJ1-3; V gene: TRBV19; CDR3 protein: CASSIGQGFSGNTIYF; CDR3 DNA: TGTGCCAGTAGTATCGGACAGGGGTTCTCTGGAAACACCATATATTTT
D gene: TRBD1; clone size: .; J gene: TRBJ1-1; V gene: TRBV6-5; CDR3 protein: CASSFGQGIMNTEAFF; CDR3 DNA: TGTGCCAGCAGTTTCGGACAGGGGATCATGAACACTGAAGCTTTCTTT
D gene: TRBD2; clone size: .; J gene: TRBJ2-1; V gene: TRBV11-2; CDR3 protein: CASSSGGSPVDEQFF; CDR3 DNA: TGTGCCAGCAGCTCGGGGGGGAGTCCGGTTGATGAGCAGTTCTTC
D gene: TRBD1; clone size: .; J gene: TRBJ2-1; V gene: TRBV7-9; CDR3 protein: CASTYRGSSYNEQFF; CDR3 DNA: TGTGCCAGCACCTACAGGGGCAGCTCCTACAATGAGCAGTTCTTC
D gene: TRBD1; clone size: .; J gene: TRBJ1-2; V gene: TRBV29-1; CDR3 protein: CSARQGASYGYTF; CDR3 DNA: TGCAGCGCCCGACAGGGGGCTTCGTATGGCTACACCTTC
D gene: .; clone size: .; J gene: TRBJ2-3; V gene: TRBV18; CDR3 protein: CASSPVRYTDTQYF; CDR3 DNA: TGTGCCAGCTCACCAGTCAGATACACAGATACGCAGTATTTT
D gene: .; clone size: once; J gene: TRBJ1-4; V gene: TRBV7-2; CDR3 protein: CASSLVGQEVKLFF; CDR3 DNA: TGTGCCAGCAGCTTAGTTGGGCAGGAGGTAAAACTGTTTTTT
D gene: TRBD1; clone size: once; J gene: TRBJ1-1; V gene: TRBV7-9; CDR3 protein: CASSLETGPNTEAFF; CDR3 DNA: TGTGCCAGCAGCTTAGAGACAGGGCCGAACACTGAAGCTTTCTTT
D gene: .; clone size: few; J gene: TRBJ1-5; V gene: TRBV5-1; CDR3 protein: CASSLVGREGPQHF; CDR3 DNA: TGCGCCAGCAGCTTGGTCGGGAGGGAAGGGCCCCAGCATTTT
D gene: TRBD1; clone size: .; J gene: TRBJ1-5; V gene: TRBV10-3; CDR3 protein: CAISEDRGTQPQHF; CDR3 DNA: TGTGCCATCAGCGAAGACAGGGGTACCCAGCCCCAGCATTTT
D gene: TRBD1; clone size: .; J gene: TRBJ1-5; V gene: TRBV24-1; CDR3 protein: CATSDSQDRATSNQPQHF; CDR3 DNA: TGTGCCACCAGTGATTCTCAAGACAGGGCGACTAGCAATCAGCCCCAGCATTTT
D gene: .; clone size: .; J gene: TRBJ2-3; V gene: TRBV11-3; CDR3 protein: CASSLGLSSTDTQYF; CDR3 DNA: TGTGCCAGCAGCTTAGGACTGTCTAGCACAGATACGCAGTATTTT